This T cell receptor (beta chain) was observed in a study of spatial heterogeneity in lung cancer (dated by TCRdb to 2018 to 2020). Regarding the research as a whole: Beta-chain transcripts were consistently detected in greater numbers than alpha-chain transcripts, which likely reflected higher beta-chain transcript abundance. In the raw uncorrected reads, each unique combination of TCR and UMI appeared on average more than ten times. In non-small cell lung cancer, the study made a quantitative comparison of TCR alpha and beta repertoires among multiple tumor regions, matched nontumor lung and blood. TCR repertoire features were related to nonsynonymous mutation counts determined by whole-exome sequencing of tumor tissue. Both alpha and beta chains were TCR-sequenced in samples taken at surgery, namely 220 tumor regions, 62 to 65 matched nontumor lung samples and a few dozen PBMC samples.

CDR1 and CDR2, per the germline V gene, are SGHVS and FQNEAQ. V has 3 bases trimmed and J has 2 bases trimmed; junction bases matching no gene number 3. The CDR3 covers 14 residues, taking in both the cysteine and the phenylalanine. The only DNA kept is the CDR3, 42 bases in frame from the first base. Taken with the paper, the label for time point translates to: sample taken at primary tumor resection. Whole RNA extracted from tumor and nontumor lung tissue, or from cryopreserved PBMC samples, was used for TCR sequencing without cell sorting. Donors were 72 patients with early-stage, untreated non-small cell lung cancer from the lung TRACERx cohort. Only patients for whom sufficient RNA was available from at least two tumor regions were selected for TCR sequencing. The paper as a whole reports these results and caveats: Confirming at a functional level the hypothesis that regional TCRs recognize regional mutations was considered to require additional single-cell paired TCR alpha and beta sequencing. Ubiquitous expanded tumor TCRs showed up in blood more often at tumor resection than at routine follow-up.

This clonotype has ten or more counts. What antigen it recognizes has not been identified. No much larger clonotype is one base removed from it; base qualities were not supplied. To prepare the library, 5' RACE was applied. The instrument was a NextSeq 500. To allow correction of PCR and sequencing errors, the TCR library protocol tagged every TCR cDNA molecule with a unique molecular identifier. The source study handled its data this way. Decombinator tools were used for TCR identification, UMI-based error correction and CDR3 extraction. TCRs above a frequency of 2 per 1,000, corresponding to the top 1% of the tumor frequency distribution, were defined as expanded. Each repertoire was subsampled 100 times to 5,000 TCRs, after which Renyi diversity was computed with the R vegan package. CDR3 similarity networks were constructed using string-kernel similarity of amino acid triplets, with links drawn between CDR3s whose pairwise similarity was above 0.82. TCRdb handled the public reads itself, with Q25 trimming in fastp and clone calling in MiXCR, and kept productive beta chains. Each entry merges the rows of one CDR3 protein and shows their most common DNA and genes. TCRdb, not the authors, supplied the V and J calls. The table for this sample lists about 85,000 distinct CDR3 sequences; approximately 20% of them were counted only once. The ten largest clones add up to roughly 6.2% of the sample.

The V and J genes are TRBV7-8 and TRBJ2-5; 7 middle bases align to TRBD1. The receptor's source is a male donor with early-stage non-small cell lung cancer. The specimen was PBMCs, collected at surgery. In nucleotides, the sequence is TGTGCCAGCAGCTTGATACAGGGGCAAGAGACCCAGTACTTC. Translated, it gives CASSLIQGQETQYF. Beyond the CDR3, the reference TRBV7-8 and TRBJ2-5 genes provide the residues; the full variable domain reads: GAGVSQSPRYKVAKRGQDVALRCDPISGHVSLFWYQQALGQGPEFLTYFQNEAQLDKSGLPSDRFFAERPEGSVSTLKIQRTQQEDSAVYLCASSLIQGQETQYFGPGTRLLVL.